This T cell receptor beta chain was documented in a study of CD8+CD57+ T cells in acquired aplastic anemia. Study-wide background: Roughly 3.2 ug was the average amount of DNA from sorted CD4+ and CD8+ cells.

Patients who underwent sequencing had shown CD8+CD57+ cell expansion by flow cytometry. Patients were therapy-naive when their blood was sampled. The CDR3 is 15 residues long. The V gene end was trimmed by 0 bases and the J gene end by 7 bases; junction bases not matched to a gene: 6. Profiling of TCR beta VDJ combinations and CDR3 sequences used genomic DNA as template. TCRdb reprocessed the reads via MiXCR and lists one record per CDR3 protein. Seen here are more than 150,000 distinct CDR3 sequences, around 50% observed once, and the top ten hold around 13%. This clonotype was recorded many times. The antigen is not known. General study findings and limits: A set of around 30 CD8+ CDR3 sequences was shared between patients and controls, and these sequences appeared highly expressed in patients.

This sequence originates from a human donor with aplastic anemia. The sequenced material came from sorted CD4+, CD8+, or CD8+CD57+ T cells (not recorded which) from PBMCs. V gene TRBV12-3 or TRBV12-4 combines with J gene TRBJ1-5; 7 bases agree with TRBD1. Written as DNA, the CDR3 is TGTGCCAGCAGTTTAGCCCCGGGACAGATCCAGCCCCAGCATTTT. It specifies CASSLAPGQIQPQHF.